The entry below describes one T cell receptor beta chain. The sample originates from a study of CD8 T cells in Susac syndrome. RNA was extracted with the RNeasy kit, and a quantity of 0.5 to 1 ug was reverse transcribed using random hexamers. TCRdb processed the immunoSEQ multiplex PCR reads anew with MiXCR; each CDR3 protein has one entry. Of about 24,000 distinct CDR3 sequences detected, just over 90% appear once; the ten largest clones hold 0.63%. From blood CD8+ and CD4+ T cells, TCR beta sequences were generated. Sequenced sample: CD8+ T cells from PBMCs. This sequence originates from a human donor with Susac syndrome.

This CDR3 reads CASSRGGGARDTQYF. CDR3 nucleotides: TGTGCCAGCAGCAGAGGCGGGGGGGCAAGGGATACGCAGTATTTT. The chain joins TRBV28 to TRBJ2-3; 9 nucleotides match TRBD2. V was pared by 6 bases and J by 6 bases, with 10 bases of the junction left unmatched. CDR1 is MDHEN and CDR2 is SYDVKM in the germline V gene. The CDR3 spans 15 residues.